Presented here are 30 T cell receptor beta chains from one specimen sequenced in a study of shared clonotypes between healthy human individuals. Sequencing was performed with immunoSEQ multiplex PCR; in TCRdb, only in-frame clones are kept and a portion is missing. This table holds some 1,600,000 clones, 98% found once. Sequencing used naive CD4+ T cells sorted from blood. Sample subset: CD45RA+ positively selected. All receptors come from a man aged 25-45 years in good health.

The chain recombines TRBV10-1 with TRBJ2-2; D unclear. Germline V gives CDR1 WNHNN, CDR2 SYGVQD (reference sequence). Trimming removed 6 bases at V and 7 bases at J, with 9 bases between. The length of the CDR3 is 12 residues. The CDR3 DNA is TGCGCCAGCAGCCCTGAGAGCGGGGAGCTGTTTTTT. Translating gives CASSPESGELFF.

CDR3 loop: CASSQDPRGTEAFF. The DNA for the CDR3 is TGCGCCAGCAGCCAAGACCCCAGGGGGACTGAAGCTTTCTTT. The chain carries TRBV4-1 and TRBJ1-1, with 7 bases identical to TRBD1. The germline V gene has CDR1 MGHRA and CDR2 YSYEKL. V lost 0 bases, J lost 5 bases, and 3 bases stayed unmatched. The CDR3 has 14 residues.

The rearrangement uses TRBV5-1 and TRBJ2-7, with D perhaps TRBD2 (7 bases). Trimming took 0 bases from V and 0 from J, leaving 19 bases between them. The CDR3 sequence is 18 residues long. CDR1 is SGHRS and CDR2 is YFSETQ in the germline V gene. The CDR3 nucleotides are TGCGCCAGCAGCTTGGGAGGGGGGGCCCCCCGGAGCTCCTACGAGCAGTACTTC. Translation: CASSLGGGAPRSSYEQYF.

V and J are TRBV4-1 and TRBJ2-3; D is possibly TRBD2 (5 bases). Trimming removed 0 bases at V and 5 bases at J, with 12 bases between. CDR1 and CDR2 (germline): MGHRA, YSYEKL. The CDR3 is 15 residues long. The CDR3: CASSQDRWSGDTQYF. The CDR3 DNA sequence: TGCGCCAGCAGCCAAGATCGGTGGAGCGGAGATACGCAGTATTTT.

This chain links TRBV9 with TRBJ2-1, with 13 bases fitting TRBD2. This CDR3 is built from 15 residues. Germline CDR1 is SGDLS and CDR2 is YYNGEE. The V segment lost 4 bases and the J segment 8 bases; nucleotides outside the gene matches: 6. The CDR3 sequence: CASSSGLAGEDEQFF. The CDR3 nucleotides read TGTGCCAGCAGCTCAGGACTAGCGGGAGAGGATGAGCAGTTCTTC.

V and J are TRBV5-4 and TRBJ2-7, with 8 bases matching TRBD1. From germline, CDR1 is SGHNT and CDR2 YYREEE (reference sequence). The V and J ends lost 2 bases and 3 bases, in that order; junction bases with no gene match: 4. This CDR3 spans 14 amino acids. CDR3 bases: TGTGCCAGCAGCTTACAGGGGGTGGGCTACGAGCAGTACTTC. Its protein is CASSLQGVGYEQYF.

This clone was seen only once. The rearrangement links TRBV29-1 to TRBJ2-5; 13 nucleotides line up with TRBD2. Per germline, CDR1 SQVTM and CDR2 ANQGSEA. The CDR3 extends over 15 amino acids. The V gene end was trimmed by 6 bases and the J gene end by 4 bases; junction bases not matched to a gene: 8. Here the CDR3 reads CSVILAGGPAETQYF. The CDR3 DNA is TGCAGCGTGATACTAGCGGGAGGGCCAGCAGAGACCCAGTACTTC.

The chain combines TRBV6-5 with TRBJ2-1; 10 nucleotides agree with TRBD2. This CDR3 contains 15 residues. The junction had 4 bases not matched to a gene; V was cut back by 6 bases and J by 2 bases. Germline loops: CDR1 MNHEY, CDR2 SVGAGI. This CDR3 reads CASRPLAGTYNEQFF. The CDR3 DNA follows: TGTGCCAGCAGACCACTAGCGGGAACCTACAATGAGCAGTTCTTC.

The chain combines TRBV5-1 with TRBJ2-2, with D perhaps TRBD1 (5 bases). V was shortened by 6 bases and J by 0 bases, with 12 bases between the two germline ends. CDR1 and CDR2 (germline): SGHRS, YFSETQ. The CDR3 runs 15 residues. The CDR3 protein is CASNEQVPNTGELFF. The DNA for the CDR3 is TGCGCCAGCAACGAACAGGTCCCGAACACCGGGGAGCTGTTTTTT.

The V and J genes are TRBV9 and TRBJ1-2; 8 positions match TRBD1. The length of the CDR3 is 16 residues. V shed 0 bases and J 2 bases; nucleotides not matched to a gene: 6. Germline-derived CDR1 and CDR2 are SGDLS and YYNGEE. The CDR3 coding sequence is TGTGCCAGCAGCGTAGCTCCGGACAGGGCCAACTATGGCTACACCTTC. It is translated as CASSVAPDRANYGYTF.

The chain is built from TRBV14 and TRBJ2-1; a possible D gene is TRBD2 (6 bases). V shed 2 bases and J shed 8 bases, with 19 bases lying between them. The CDR3 length is 16 residues. Looked up from germline, CDR1 is SGHDN and CDR2 is FVKESK. CDR3 sequence (DNA): TGTGCCAGCAGCCAAACCGGGGGAGCAGTGTCAGATGAGCAGTTCTTC. Its translation is CASSQTGGAVSDEQFF.

The rearrangement links TRBV19 to TRBJ2-2; D remains unclear. The CDR3 sequence is 14 residues long. From germline, CDR1 is LNHDA and CDR2 SQIVND (reference sequence). Trimming cost V 5 bases and J 0 bases, with 7 bases left between them. The CDR3, as DNA: TGTGCCAGTAGTTTACAGCCGAACACCGGGGAGCTGTTTTTT. This sequence encodes CASSLQPNTGELFF.

The chain employs TRBV9 and TRBJ1-2; no clear D. Trimming removed 4 bases at V and 4 bases at J, with 20 bases between. The CDR3 totals 16 residues. CDR1 SGDLS and CDR2 YYNGEE come from the germline V gene. CDR3 coding DNA: TGTGCCAGCAGCACCCGTACGGGAACGGAAGGCTATGGCTACACCTTC. It specifies CASSTRTGTEGYGYTF.

Written as DNA, the CDR3 is TGTGCTAGTGGTTTGGTACTAGGGACAGGGTGGTACGAGCAGTACTTC. Its translation: CASGLVLGTGWYEQYF. The chain has TRBV12-5 and TRBJ2-7; 9 bases match TRBD1. Germline values: CDR1 LGHNT, CDR2 FRNRAP. The CDR3 has 16 residues. After removal of 0 bases from V and 4 bases from J, the junction contained 7 bases not matched to a gene.

V gene TRBV7-3 combines with J gene TRBJ2-4, with D perhaps assigned TRBD1 or TRBD2 (5 bases each). The CDR3 is 13 residues long. Per the germline V gene, CDR1 is SGHTA and CDR2 is FQGTGA. V lost 4 bases and J 5 bases, leaving 9 bases between the germline ends. This CDR3 is CASSWDRENIQYF. Written as DNA, the CDR3 is TGTGCCAGCAGCTGGGACCGTGAAAACATTCAGTACTTC. Complete variable domain (other parts from reference TRBV7-3 and TRBJ2-4): GAGVSQTPSNKVTEKGKYVELRCDPISGHTALYWYRQSLGQGPEFLIYFQGTGAADDSGLPNDRFFAVRPEGSVSTLKIQRTERGDSAVYLCASSWDRENIQYFGAGTRLSVL.

This clone was observed once. The genes are TRBV5-5 and TRBJ1-4, with TRBD1 as a possible D gene (5 bases). The CDR3 is 16 amino acids. Germline V CDR1 and CDR2: SGHKS, YYEKEE (reference sequence). Between the trimmed V and J ends, which lost 2 bases and 4 bases, there was a span of 15 bases. The CDR3 DNA follows: TGTGCCAGCAGCTTAGTCCCACAGGTGTTTAATGAAAAACTGTTTTTT. It is translated as CASSLVPQVFNEKLFF.

The V and J genes are TRBV28 and TRBJ1-5; maybe TRBD1 (5 bases). Germline V gives CDR1 MDHEN, CDR2 SYDVKM. V lost 4 bases and J 6 bases, leaving 16 bases between the germline ends. The CDR3 totals 15 residues. The CDR3 DNA sequence: TGTGCCAGCAGTTCGCGATTTAGGGGATTTCAGCCCCAGCATTTT. Translated: CASSSRFRGFQPQHF.

V usage is TRBV10-1 and J usage is TRBJ1-2; 10 nucleotides match TRBD1. Looked up from germline, CDR1 is WNHNN and CDR2 is SYGVQD (reference sequence). The CDR3 sequence is 13 residues long. The ends lost 9 bases at V and 7 bases at J; junction bases unmatched: 8. The CDR3 loop reads CASSPGQGFGYTF. CDR3 nucleotide sequence: TGCGCCAGTAGCCCGGGACAGGGGTTTGGCTACACCTTC.

The V gene is TRBV2, the J gene TRBJ1-2, with TRBD1 identical over 8 bases. Germline lookup yields CDR1 SNHLY and CDR2 FYNNEI. The ends lost 5 bases at V and 4 bases at J; junction bases unmatched: 3. CDR3 size: 13 residues. The CDR3 nucleotides are TGTGCCAGCAGTACGACAGGGGCCTATGGCTACACCTTC. This codes for CASSTTGAYGYTF.

The chain carries TRBV9 and TRBJ1-1; unclear D gene. V was pared by 5 bases and J by 0 bases, with 11 bases between. This CDR3 contains 14 residues. CDR1 SGDLS and CDR2 YYNGEE come from the germline V gene. Written as DNA, the CDR3 is TGTGCCAGCAGTCTTGACGTCATGAACACTGAAGCTTTCTTT. Amino acid sequence: CASSLDVMNTEAFF.

The V and J genes are TRBV30 and TRBJ2-2, with 16 nucleotides matching TRBD2. The trim removed 6 bases at V and 1 base at J, leaving 2 bases unmatched. This CDR3 is built from 16 residues. Germline-derived CDR1 and CDR2 are GTSNPN and SVGIG (reference sequence). The CDR3 DNA follows: TGTGCCTGTGGGACTAGCGGGAGGGTGAACACCGGGGAGCTGTTTTTT. Translated, it gives CACGTSGRVNTGELFF.

The chain carries TRBV6-6 and TRBJ2-2; no reliable D call. The length of the CDR3 is 14 residues. V dropped 8 bases and J dropped 1 base, with 11 bases sitting between them. The germline V gene has CDR1 MNHNY and CDR2 SVGAGI (reference sequence). The DNA for the CDR3 is TGTGCCAGCGGGGTAGGAGAGAACACCGGGGAGCTGTTTTTT. Translating gives CASGVGENTGELFF.

This clone came up once. The CDR3 reads CASSVGQTETQYF. The CDR3 DNA reads TGCGCCAGCAGCGTGGGACAGACCGAGACCCAGTACTTC. The V gene is TRBV5-1, the J gene TRBJ2-5; 7 bases match TRBD1. V trimming: 4 bases; J trimming: 5 bases; junction bases outside the gene matches: 5. The V gene's germline CDR1 is SGHRS and CDR2 YFSETQ. The CDR3 runs 13 residues. The variable domain in full, completed from reference TRBV5-1 and TRBJ2-5, reads KAGVTQTPRYLIKTRGQQVTLSCSPISGHRSVSWYQQTPGQGLQFLFEYFSETQRNKGNFPGRFSGRQFSNSRSEMNVSTLELGDSALYLCASSVGQTETQYFGPGTRLLVL.

This chain joins TRBV7-9 and TRBJ1-1; TRBD1 might be the D (5 bases). V lost 1 base, J lost 1 base, and 10 bases lay in between. Germline loops: CDR1 SEHNR, CDR2 FQNEAQ (reference sequence). The CDR3 covers 15 residues. The CDR3 loop reads CASSLDGAPNTEAFF. The CDR3 DNA sequence: TGTGCCAGCAGCTTAGATGGGGCACCGAACACTGAAGCTTTCTTT.

The chain links TRBV28 to TRBJ1-1, with D possibly matching TRBD1 (6 bases). Germline V gives CDR1 MDHEN, CDR2 SYDVKM. The CDR3 is 14 amino acids. Between the trimmed V and J ends, which lost 6 bases and 5 bases, there was a span of 16 bases. CDR3 region: CASRAQGRGTEAFF. The DNA of the CDR3 is TGTGCCAGCAGGGCACAGGGACGAGGAACTGAAGCTTTCTTT.

The chain uses TRBV9 and TRBJ2-3; possible D gene TRBD2, 6 bases. Between the trimmed V and J ends, which lost 0 bases and 8 bases, there was a span of 16 bases. Germline CDR1 reads SGDLS; CDR2 reads YYNGEE. This CDR3 has 15 residues. CDR3 in amino acids: CASSVETGDVPTQYF. The DNA of the CDR3 is TGTGCCAGCAGCGTAGAGACGGGAGATGTCCCTACGCAGTATTTT.

This clone appeared once. The genes are TRBV6-5 and TRBJ2-7; TRBD2 aligns across 10 bases. The CDR3 covers 16 residues. Trimming took 0 bases from V and 3 from J; bases not matched to a gene: 5. The germline gives CDR1 MNHEY, CDR2 SVGAGI. CDR3 residues: CASSYSKLAGNYEQYF. CDR3 in DNA: TGTGCCAGCAGTTACTCGAAACTAGCGGGAAACTACGAGCAGTACTTC.

The chain is built from TRBV5-5 and TRBJ1-3, with D unresolved. The CDR3 has 14 residues. Germline V lookup: CDR1 SGHKS, CDR2 YYEKEE (reference sequence). V lost 4 bases to trimming and J lost 4 bases, with 12 bases between them. Here the CDR3 reads CASSISGGGNTIYF. CDR3 nucleotides: TGTGCCAGCAGCATTTCTGGCGGCGGAAACACCATATATTTT.

The chain couples TRBV4-2 to TRBJ2-7, with 7 nucleotides matching TRBD2. J was trimmed by 6 bases and V by 5 bases; bases with no gene match: 4. Germline CDR1 and CDR2: LGHNA and YNFKEQ. The CDR3 sequence is 12 residues long. The CDR3 region is CASSSTSFEQYF. CDR3 DNA sequence: TGTGCCAGCAGCTCGACTAGCTTCGAGCAGTACTTC.

This clone was counted once. The rearrangement uses TRBV5-1 and TRBJ1-3; D perhaps matches TRBD1 (6 bases). The germline CDR1 and CDR2 sequences are SGHRS and YFSETQ. Deletions cut 3 bases from V and 6 bases from J, with 16 bases between. This CDR3 spans 15 amino acids. The CDR3 DNA is TGCGCCAGCAGCTCTACCGGGACATTTGCAAACACCATATATTTT. It encodes CASSSTGTFANTIYF.